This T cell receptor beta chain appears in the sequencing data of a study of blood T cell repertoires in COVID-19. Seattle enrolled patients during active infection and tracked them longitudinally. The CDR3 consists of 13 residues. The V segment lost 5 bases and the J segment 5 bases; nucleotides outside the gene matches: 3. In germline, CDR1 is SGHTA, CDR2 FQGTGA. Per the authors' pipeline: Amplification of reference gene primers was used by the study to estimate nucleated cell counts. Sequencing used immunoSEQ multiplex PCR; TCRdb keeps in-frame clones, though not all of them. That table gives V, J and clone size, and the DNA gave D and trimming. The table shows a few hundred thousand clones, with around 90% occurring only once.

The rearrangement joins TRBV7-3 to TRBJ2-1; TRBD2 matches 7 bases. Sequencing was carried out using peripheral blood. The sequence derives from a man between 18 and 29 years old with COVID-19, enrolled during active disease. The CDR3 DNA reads TGTGCCAGCAGCCTCGGACTAGACAATGAGCAGTTCTTC. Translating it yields CASSLGLDNEQFF.